The 5 T cell receptor beta chains listed next were all sequenced from one sample in a study of T cell changes during pregnancy in multiple sclerosis. TCRdb's copy holds only in-frame clones and misses some; the assay was immunoSEQ multiplex PCR. The top ten clones hold approximately 9.1% of a sample with about 41,000 clones, less than 95% of them seen once. The sample was CD8+ T cells from peripheral blood mononuclear cells, taken in the first trimester of pregnancy. The receptors were sampled from a female donor with multiple sclerosis, enrolled in a pregnancy study.

The chain recombines TRBV4-3 with TRBJ2-2, with D tentatively TRBD1 (5 bases). V lost 6 bases and J lost 0, with 11 bases in between. The CDR3 is made up of 15 amino acids. Germline lookup yields CDR1 LGHNA and CDR2 YSLEER. Written as DNA, the CDR3 is TGCGCCAGCAGGCATGACAGATCGAACACCGGGGAGCTGTTTTTT. This gives the protein CASRHDRSNTGELFF.

This chain links TRBV27 with TRBJ1-1, with a tentative D call TRBD1 (5 bases). The CDR3 has 14 amino acids. The germline V and J ends were trimmed by 10 bases and 4 bases, with 19 bases remaining between them. Germline V gives CDR1 MNHEY, CDR2 SMNVEV (reference sequence). The DNA of the CDR3 is TGTGCCACGAAGACAGTGGGCGATGTCACTGAAGCTTTCTTT. Protein product: CATKTVGDVTEAFF.

The chain joins TRBV2 to TRBJ2-7, with 11 bases identical to TRBD2. The germline V gene encodes CDR1 SNHLY and CDR2 FYNNEI. The CDR3 is made up of 15 amino acids. The V gene end was trimmed by 6 bases and the J gene end by 3 bases; junction bases not matched to a gene: 7. Here the CDR3 DNA reads TGTGCCAGCAGGCCACTAGGACTAGCGGGCTACGAGCAGTACTTC. Protein sequence: CASRPLGLAGYEQYF. Full variable domain (outside the CDR3, taken from reference TRBV2 and TRBJ2-7): EPEVTQTPSHQVTQMGQEVILRCVPISNHLYFYWYRQILGQKVEFLVSFYNNEISEKSEIFDDQFSVERPDGSNFTLKIRSTKLEDSAMYFCASRPLGLAGYEQYFGPGTRLTVT.

The chain carries TRBV19 and TRBJ1-3; D is ambiguous. The germline CDR1 and CDR2 sequences are LNHDA and SQIVND (reference sequence). The CDR3 consists of 13 residues. Deletions cut 9 bases from V and 5 bases from J, with 14 bases between. CDR3 loop: CASAAGIRNTIYF. As DNA, the CDR3 is TGTGCCAGCGCCGCGGGGATAAGAAACACCATATATTTT.

The rearrangement links TRBV4-3 to TRBJ1-1; D might be TRBD1 (5 bases). V was trimmed by 0 bases and J by 1 base, leaving 15 bases between them. Looked up from germline, CDR1 is LGHNA and CDR2 is YSLEER. The CDR3 is 17 amino acids. The CDR3 coding sequence is TGCGCCAGCAGCCAAGATCCCCAGGGAGGAACGAACACTGAAGCTTTCTTT. Translating it yields CASSQDPQGGTNTEAFF.